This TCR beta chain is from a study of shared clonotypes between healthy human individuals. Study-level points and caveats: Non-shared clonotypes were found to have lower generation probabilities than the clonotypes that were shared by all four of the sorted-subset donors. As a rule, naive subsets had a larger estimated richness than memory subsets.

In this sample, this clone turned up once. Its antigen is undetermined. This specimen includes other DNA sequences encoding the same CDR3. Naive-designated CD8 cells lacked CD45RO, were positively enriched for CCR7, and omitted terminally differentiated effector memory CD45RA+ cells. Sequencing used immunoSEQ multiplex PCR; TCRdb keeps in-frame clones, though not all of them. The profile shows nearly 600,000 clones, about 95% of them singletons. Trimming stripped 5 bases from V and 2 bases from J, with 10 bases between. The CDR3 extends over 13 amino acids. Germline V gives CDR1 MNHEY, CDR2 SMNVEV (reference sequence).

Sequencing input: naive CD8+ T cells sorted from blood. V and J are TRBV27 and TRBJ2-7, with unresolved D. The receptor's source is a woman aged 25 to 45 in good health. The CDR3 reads CASSPGPTYEQYF. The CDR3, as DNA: TGTGCCAGCAGTCCGGGCCCGACCTACGAGCAGTACTTC.